Listed below are T cell receptor beta chains from one sample, sequenced in a study of blood T cell repertoires in COVID-19. Generated by immunoSEQ multiplex PCR, the TCRdb table keeps only in-frame clones and is missing some. This table holds 140,000 to 150,000 clones, 80% to 90% found once. The sample comprised peripheral blood. The receptors originated from a woman in her sixties with active COVID-19. Each CDR3 is given with its conserved first and last residue. Each record gives: D gene, V gene, clone size, J gene, CDR3 protein, CDR3 DNA. A D gene is named only where the DNA matches it firmly. Only some rows state a clone size, as once, few, many or a class for expanded clones.

d_call: -; v_call: TRBV9; clone_size: -; j_call: TRBJ1-2; cdr3_aa: CASSVTGAANYGYTF; cdr3_nt: TGTGCCAGCAGCGTGACAGGCGCTGCTAACTATGGCTACACCTTC
d_call: TRBD1; v_call: TRBV30; clone_size: few; j_call: TRBJ2-5; cdr3_aa: CAWRGQGVGETQYF; cdr3_nt: TGTGCCTGGAGGGGACAGGGGGTCGGAGAGACCCAGTACTTC
d_call: -; v_call: TRBV15; clone_size: -; j_call: TRBJ1-2; cdr3_aa: CATSRDGNWRKDGYTF; cdr3_nt: TGTGCCACCAGCAGAGATGGAAATTGGCGGAAAGATGGCTACACCTTC
d_call: TRBD2; v_call: TRBV6-2/TRBV6-3; clone_size: -; j_call: TRBJ2-4; cdr3_aa: CASSDGGILAKNIQYF; cdr3_nt: TGTGCCAGCAGTGACGGGGGGATCCTAGCCAAAAACATTCAGTACTTC
d_call: -; v_call: TRBV9; clone_size: -; j_call: TRBJ2-7; cdr3_aa: CASSVSVSSYEQYF; cdr3_nt: TGTGCCAGCAGCGTATCGGTTAGCTCCTACGAGCAGTACTTC
d_call: -; v_call: TRBV29-1; clone_size: -; j_call: TRBJ2-6; cdr3_aa: CSVPSGANVLTF; cdr3_nt: TGCAGCGTACCGAGTGGGGCCAACGTCCTGACTTTC
d_call: TRBD1; v_call: TRBV7-9; clone_size: once; j_call: TRBJ2-3; cdr3_aa: CASSSGTGWADTQYF; cdr3_nt: TGTGCCAGCAGCAGCGGGACAGGGTGGGCAGATACGCAGTATTTT
d_call: -; v_call: TRBV15; clone_size: -; j_call: TRBJ1-6; cdr3_aa: CATRRQLGPFSPLHF; cdr3_nt: TGTGCCACACGGAGACAGCTCGGACCCTTTTCACCCCTCCACTTT
d_call: -; v_call: TRBV21-1; clone_size: once; j_call: TRBJ1-4; cdr3_aa: CASSTRDRATNEKLFF; cdr3_nt: TGTGCCAGCAGCACAAGGGACAGAGCAACTAATGAAAAACTGTTTTTT
d_call: TRBD2; v_call: TRBV10-1; clone_size: -; j_call: TRBJ2-2; cdr3_aa: CACLGLANTGELFF; cdr3_nt: TGCGCCTGCCTGGGACTAGCGAACACCGGGGAGCTGTTTTTT
d_call: -; v_call: TRBV18; clone_size: -; j_call: TRBJ1-5; cdr3_aa: CASSPNGNSNQPQHF; cdr3_nt: TGTGCCAGCTCACCAAACGGGAATAGCAATCAGCCCCAGCATTTT
d_call: -; v_call: TRBV28; clone_size: -; j_call: TRBJ2-7; cdr3_aa: CASSFVRTGEQYF; cdr3_nt: TGTGCCAGCAGTTTCGTTAGGACGGGGGAGCAGTACTTC
d_call: -; v_call: TRBV7-6; clone_size: -; j_call: TRBJ2-3; cdr3_aa: CASSFSPGLVPDTQYF; cdr3_nt: TGTGCCAGCAGCTTTTCCCCAGGGTTGGTCCCAGATACGCAGTATTTT
d_call: TRBD1; v_call: TRBV29-1; clone_size: -; j_call: TRBJ1-2; cdr3_aa: CSVEGTDYGYTF; cdr3_nt: TGCAGCGTTGAGGGGACAGATTATGGCTACACCTTC
d_call: -; v_call: TRBV9; clone_size: -; j_call: TRBJ1-1; cdr3_aa: CASSVIGENTEAFF; cdr3_nt: TGTGCCAGCAGCGTAATAGGGGAGAACACTGAAGCTTTCTTT
d_call: -; v_call: TRBV7-2; clone_size: once; j_call: TRBJ1-2; cdr3_aa: CASSFEPPGGRYYGYTF; cdr3_nt: TGTGCCAGCAGCTTCGAACCTCCGGGGGGCCGGTACTATGGCTACACCTTC
d_call: -; v_call: TRBV6-1; clone_size: -; j_call: TRBJ1-2; cdr3_aa: CASSEQGGYGYTF; cdr3_nt: TGTGCCAGCAGTGAACAGGGTGGTTATGGCTACACCTTC
d_call: TRBD1; v_call: TRBV27; clone_size: -; j_call: TRBJ1-5; cdr3_aa: CASSRTGYLPDQPQHF; cdr3_nt: TGTGCCAGCAGTCGGACAGGTTATTTACCCGATCAGCCCCAGCATTTT
d_call: -; v_call: TRBV28; clone_size: -; j_call: TRBJ2-1; cdr3_aa: CASRLSGVWEQFF; cdr3_nt: TGTGCCAGCCGATTATCGGGAGTCTGGGAGCAGTTCTTC